This T cell receptor beta chain was retrieved from a study of CD8 T cells in Susac syndrome. The overall study: Intravenous immunoglobulin alone or corticosteroids were being given to patients with Susac syndrome at blood draw, unless they were therapy-naive.

CDR1 is SGHTA, CDR2 FQGTGA, per germline. CDR3 length equals 15 residues. V was trimmed by 2 bases and J by 2 bases, leaving 12 bases between them. Random hexamers primed reverse transcription of 0.5 to 1 ug RNA. An immunoSEQ multiplex PCR generated amplified TCR beta CDR3 products spanning 54 Vbeta and 13 Jbeta. Each CDR3 protein gets one entry after TCRdb re-called the immunoSEQ multiplex PCR reads with MiXCR. This sample has around 200,000 distinct CDR3 sequences, with under 97% found just once. As judged by recently defined diagnostic criteria, patients with Susac syndrome had definite or probable disease. TEMRA cells were FACS-enriched and CD8+ and CD4+ T cells negatively isolated.

The chain is built from TRBV7-3 and TRBJ1-1; possibly TRBD1 for D (5 bases). Specimen: CD4+ T cells from PBMCs. This clonotype was sampled from a human donor with Susac syndrome. CDR3 DNA: TGTGCCAGCAGCTTAGATGTTGGGGGAAACACTGAAGCTTTCTTT. Residues: CASSLDVGGNTEAFF.